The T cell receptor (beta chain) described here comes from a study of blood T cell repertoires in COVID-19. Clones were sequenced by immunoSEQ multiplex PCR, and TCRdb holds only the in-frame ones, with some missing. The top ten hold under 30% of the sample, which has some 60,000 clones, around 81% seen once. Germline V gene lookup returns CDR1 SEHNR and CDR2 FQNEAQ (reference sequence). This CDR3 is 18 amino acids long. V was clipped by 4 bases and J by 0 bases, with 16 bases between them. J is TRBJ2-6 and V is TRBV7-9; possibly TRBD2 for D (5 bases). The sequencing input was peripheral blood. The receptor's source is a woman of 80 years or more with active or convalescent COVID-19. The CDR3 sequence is CASSSLPGRASGANVLTF. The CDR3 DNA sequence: TGTGCCAGCAGCTCCCTACCGGGAAGGGCCTCTGGGGCCAACGTCCTGACTTTC.